This T cell receptor beta chain originates from a study of shared clonotypes between healthy human individuals. V lost 5 bases and J lost 3, with 12 bases in between. Germline V lookup: CDR1 MDHEN, CDR2 SYDVKM. This CDR3 is 14 amino acids long. Libraries were prepared by immunoSEQ multiplex PCR; TCRdb keeps only in-frame clonotypes and omits some of them. This table has around 2.1 million clones, more than 85% appearing once. CD45RO-negative CD8 cells positively selected for CCR7 made up the naive population, which excluded terminally differentiated effector memory CD45RA+ cells. The donor cohort consisted entirely of Caucasian adults residing in Nashville, Tennessee.

The receptor was derived from a man between 18 and 29 years old in good health. Some clones in this sample may be carry-over from other donors' samples. This chain connects TRBV28 to TRBJ2-3, with D perhaps matching TRBD2 (5 bases). Source material: naive CD8+ T cells from PBMCs. This CDR3 is CASSPLTNTDTQYF. CDR3 sequence (DNA): TGTGCCAGCAGTCCCTTGACTAATACAGATACGCAGTATTTT.